This T cell receptor (beta chain) stems from a study of T cells in Graves' hyperthyroidism and ophthalmopathy. Study-level results: Model-based prediction identified ophthalmopathy a median approximately 6 months prior to its onset. Most thyroid clonotypes with frequency above 0.001 were detected in blood.

To note about this clonotype: Its antigen is unknown.

The diagnostic basis comprised clinical symptoms, serum thyroxine and TRAb, thyroid ultrasound and orbital computed tomography. Each 10 ml fresh peripheral blood draw supplied the PBMCs. CDR3 size: 14 residues. V shed 4 bases and J shed 2 bases, with 9 bases lying between them. Germline V lookup: CDR1 MNHEY, CDR2 SVGEGT. Amplified TCR beta CDR3 regions derived from RNA transcripts. HTBI primers were the set used in a first-round RT-PCR of the TCR CDR3. TCRdb analysed the multiplex PCR reads with MiXCR anew, one entry per CDR3 protein. Of under 550,000 distinct CDR3 sequences listed, less than 20% are singletons.

The origin of this receptor is a middle-aged man with Graves' ophthalmopathy. The rearrangement uses TRBV6-2 or TRBV6-3 and TRBJ2-1, with a weak D call TRBD1 (6 bases). The sample taken for sequencing was blood. CDR3 nucleotides: TGTGCCAGCAGTTCAGGGGTAACCTACAATGAGCAGTTCTTC. As protein: CASSSGVTYNEQFF.